These T cell receptor beta chains were read from a single sample in a study of tumor-infiltrating lymphocytes in primary liver carcinoma. TCRdb reprocessed the multiplex PCR reads via MiXCR and lists one record per CDR3 protein. The data show about 330,000 distinct CDR3 sequences, with roughly two thirds seen just once and roughly 6% held by the top ten. The sequenced sample was peripheral blood. The receptors were gathered from a man in his forties with primary liver carcinoma and hepatitis B virus infection. Each CDR3 is given with its conserved first and last residue. D genes are given only for firm matches. The size of a clone is reported for some rows only, either as once, few or many, or as a class for expanded clones.

j_call v_call d_call clone_size cdr3_aa cdr3_nt
TRBJ2-1 TRBV6-2/TRBV6-3 TRBD2 NA CAGRRDSGSHSYNEQLF TGTGCCGGCAGGCGGGATAGCGGGAGCCACTCCTACAATGAGCAGTTATTC
TRBJ2-5 TRBV28 NA NA CASTQGGQRETQYF TGTGCCAGCACACAAGGCGGGCAGCGGGAGACCCAGTACTTC
TRBJ2-4 TRBV6-6 TRBD1 NA CASSRDRGRVKNIQYF TGTGCCAGCAGTCGCGACAGGGGACGGGTCAAAAACATTCAGTACTTC
TRBJ2-1 TRBV4-3 TRBD2 NA CASSRGGTSADNKQSF TGCGCCAGCAGCCGCGGCGGGACTAGCGCGGACAATAAGCAGTCCTTC
TRBJ2-7 TRBV12-3/TRBV12-4 NA NA CASSFGTAGDEKYF TGTGCCAGCAGTTTCGGGACGGCCGGGGACGAGAAGTACTTC
TRBJ2-2 TRBV6-5 TRBD2 NA CASSWTSGSPNTGELFF TGTGCCAGCAGTTGGACTAGCGGGTCCCCTAACACCGGGGAGCTGTTTTTT
TRBJ2-7 TRBV12-3/TRBV12-4 TRBD2 NA CVSRLAGGPHEQYF TGTGTCAGCAGATTAGCGGGAGGGCCGCACGAGCAGTACTTC
TRBJ1-1 TRBV28 NA NA CASSLGPGMNTEAFF TGTGCCAGCAGTCTCGGTCCGGGTATGAACACTGAAGCTTTCTTT
TRBJ1-2 TRBV29-1 TRBD1 many CSVEEGRGRLGYTF TGCAGCGTTGAAGAAGGCAGGGGGCGCCTCGGCTACACCTTC
TRBJ2-3 TRBV4-1 NA many CASSQGADGSTDTQYF TGCGCCAGCAGCCAAGGCGCGGACGGTAGCACAGATACGCAGTATTTT
TRBJ2-1 TRBV11-2 TRBD2 NA CASCLAGGDGQFF TGTGCTAGCTGCCTAGCGGGAGGGGATGGGCAGTTCTTC
TRBJ2-1 TRBV11-2 NA NA CASSLSRSSVRVNEQFF TGTGCCAGCAGCTTAAGTCGATCTAGCGTGAGGGTCAATGAGCAGTTCTTC
TRBJ2-3 TRBV6-6 NA many CASSYVTSGDTQYF TGTGCCAGCAGTTACGTGACTTCTGGAGATACGCAGTATTTT
TRBJ2-3 TRBV5-6 TRBD2 NA CASSLFRLAGGRTDTQYF TGTGCCAGCAGCTTGTTCCGACTAGCGGGAGGCCGCACAGATACGCAGTATTTT
TRBJ2-3 TRBV5-1 NA NA CASSAFRASGTDTQYF TGCGCCAGCAGCGCTTTCAGGGCATCGGGCACAGATACGCAGTATTTT
TRBJ2-7 TRBV28 TRBD2 few CASSLSGLAGHKQYF TGTGCCAGCAGTTTATCGGGACTAGCGGGACACAAGCAGTACTTC
TRBJ1-3 TRBV11-2 NA NA CASSLEMTNTINF TGTGCCAGCAGCTTAGAGATGACAAACACCATAAATTTT
TRBJ2-3 TRBV20-1 NA few CSAPRRSGGRDTQYF TGCAGTGCCCCGAGGAGGAGTGGGGGTCGAGATACGCAGTATTTT
TRBJ2-7 TRBV11-2 NA NA CSSSLTYEQYF TGTTCCAGCAGCTTAACCTACGAGCAGTACTTC
TRBJ1-2 TRBV11-2 TRBD1 few CASSLPGTGDAVYGYTF TGTGCCAGCAGCTTACCTGGGACAGGGGATGCAGTCTATGGCTACACCTTC
TRBJ2-1 TRBV7-9 NA NA CASSPPPSAGWIYNEQFF TGTGCCAGCAGCCCACCCCCTTCGGCGGGATGGATATACAATGAGCAGTTCTTC
TRBJ1-2 TRBV11-3 NA NA CVSHRGYGYSF TGTGTCAGCCATAGGGGGTATGGCTACTCCTTC
TRBJ2-2 TRBV5-6 NA NA CASSLEGELFF TGTGCCAGCAGCTTGGAAGGGGAGCTGTTTTTT
TRBJ2-1 TRBV13 NA NA CASSEKYDFSDEQFF TGTGCCAGCAGCGAGAAGTACGACTTCTCTGACGAGCAGTTCTTC
TRBJ1-1 TRBV28 NA NA CASSAQPSGPQF TGTGCCAGCAGTGCTCAACCTTCCGGGCCCCAATTT
TRBJ1-2 TRBV11-2 TRBD1 NA CASSLAGDRGYGYNF TGTGCCAGCAGCTTAGCAGGGGACAGGGGTTATGGCTACAACTTC
TRBJ2-7 TRBV10-1 TRBD2 NA CASSEGPAGAGEQYF TGCGCCAGTAGTGAAGGACCAGCGGGAGCTGGCGAGCAGTACTTC